The clone carrying this T cell receptor beta chain was observed at least ten times. TCRdb fed the PCR reads into MiXCR, producing one record per CDR3 protein. Of 250,000 to 400,000 distinct CDR3 sequences listed, roughly 23% are singletons. V gave up 2 bases and J gave up 8 bases, with 12 bases separating them. The CDR3 has 13 residues. These data are taken from a study of molecular identifiers for immune sequencing clone quantification. This rearrangement joins TRBV12-3 or TRBV12-4 to TRBJ1-1; D possibly corresponds to TRBD1 (5 bases). This clonotype was sampled from a human donor in good health. Some libraries in this study had Jurkat cell RNA spiked in. The sequencing sample was made of naive CD8+ T cells from blood, with Jurkat cell RNA spiked in. Subset described: FACS-sorted CD8+CD4-CCR7+CD45RA+ naive T cells. For the CDR3, the DNA is TGTGCCAGCAGTTTATTGGCAGGGTGGGAAGCTTTCTTT. This encodes CASSLLAGWEAFF.